This T cell receptor beta chain is drawn from a study of shared clonotypes between healthy human individuals. The wider study: Donors had three CD4 naive, three CD4 memory, two CD8 naive and one CD8 memory plate apiece.

Produced via immunoSEQ multiplex PCR; TCRdb's table is partial and in-frame only. The data show 650,000 to 700,000 clones, about nine tenths seen once. CDR1 GTSNPN and CDR2 SVGIG come from the germline V gene (reference sequence). The CDR3 is 14 amino acids. V was cut by 4 bases and J by 7 bases, with 17 bases left in between. The specimen was memory CD8+ T cells from PBMCs. Subset of the sample: CD45RO+ cells pooled with CCR7-negative TemRA cells. This chain joins TRBV30 and TRBJ2-1, with D perhaps matching TRBD1 or TRBD2 (5 bases each). This sequence originates from a man aged 18 to 29 in good health. Some clones in this sample may be carry-over from other donors' samples. The CDR3 here is CAWTSWGSGNEQFF. As DNA, the CDR3 is TGTGCCTGGACGAGTTGGGGGAGTGGTAATGAGCAGTTCTTC.